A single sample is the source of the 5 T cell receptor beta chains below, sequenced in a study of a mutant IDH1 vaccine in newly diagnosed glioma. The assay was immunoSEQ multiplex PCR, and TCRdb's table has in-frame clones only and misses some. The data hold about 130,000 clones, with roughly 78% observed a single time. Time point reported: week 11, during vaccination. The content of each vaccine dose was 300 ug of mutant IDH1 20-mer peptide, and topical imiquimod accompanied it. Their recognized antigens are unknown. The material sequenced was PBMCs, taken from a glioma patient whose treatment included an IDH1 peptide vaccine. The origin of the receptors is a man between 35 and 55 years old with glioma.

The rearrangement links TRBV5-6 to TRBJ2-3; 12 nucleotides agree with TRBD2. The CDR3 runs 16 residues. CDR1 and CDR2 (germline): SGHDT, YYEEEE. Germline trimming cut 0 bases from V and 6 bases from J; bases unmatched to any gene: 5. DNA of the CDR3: TGTGCCAGCAGCTTGGCTAGCGGGGGGGCGCCCGATACGCAGTATTTT. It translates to CASSLASGGAPDTQYF.

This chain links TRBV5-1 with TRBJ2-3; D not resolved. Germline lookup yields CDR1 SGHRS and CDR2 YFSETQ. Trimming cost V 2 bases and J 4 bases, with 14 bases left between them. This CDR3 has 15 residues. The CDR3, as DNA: TGCGCCAGCAGCTTAAGGTCAGGTTTACCAGATACGCAGTATTTT. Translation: CASSLRSGLPDTQYF. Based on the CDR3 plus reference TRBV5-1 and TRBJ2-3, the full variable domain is KAGVTQTPRYLIKTRGQQVTLSCSPISGHRSVSWYQQTPGQGLQFLFEYFSETQRNKGNFPGRFSGRQFSNSRSEMNVSTLELGDSALYLCASSLRSGLPDTQYFGPGTRLTVL.

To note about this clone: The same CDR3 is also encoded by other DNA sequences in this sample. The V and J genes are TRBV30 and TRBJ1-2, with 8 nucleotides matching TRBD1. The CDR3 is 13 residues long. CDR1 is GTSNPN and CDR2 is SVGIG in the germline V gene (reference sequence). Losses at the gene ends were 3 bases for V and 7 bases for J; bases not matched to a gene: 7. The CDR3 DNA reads TGTGCCTGGAGACCCCAGGGGGCAGGTGGCTACACCTTC. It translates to CAWRPQGAGGYTF. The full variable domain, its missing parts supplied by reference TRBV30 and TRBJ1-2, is SQTIHQWPATLVQPVGSPLSLECTVEGTSNPNLYWYRQAAGRGLQLLFYSVGIGQISSEVPQNLSASRPQDRQFILSSKKLLLSDSGFYLCAWRPQGAGGYTFGSGTRLTVV.

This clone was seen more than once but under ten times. The CDR3: CARIPQHF. CDR3 bases: TGTGCCAGGATCCCCCAGCATTTT. The rearrangement joins TRBV2 to TRBJ1-5; D is ambiguous. Germline assignment: CDR1 SNHLY and CDR2 FYNNEI. This CDR3 is 8 amino acids long. V was clipped by 9 bases and J by 10 bases, with 4 bases between them.

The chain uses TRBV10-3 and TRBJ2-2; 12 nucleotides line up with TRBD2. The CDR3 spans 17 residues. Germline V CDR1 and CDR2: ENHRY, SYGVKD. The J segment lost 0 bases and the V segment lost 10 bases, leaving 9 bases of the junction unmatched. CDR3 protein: CATTGTSGSANTGELFF. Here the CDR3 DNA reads TGTGCCACGACCGGGACTAGCGGGTCGGCGAACACCGGGGAGCTGTTTTTT.